Presented here are 16 T cell receptor beta chains from one specimen sequenced in a study of tumor and adjacent non-tumor tissue in lung cancer (dated by TCRdb to between 2017 and 2018). RNA was isolated from bulk unsorted tissue, and RNA quality was assessed with a NanoDrop ND-1000 and an Agilent 2100. Receptors were amplified or captured by multiplex PCR. Sequencer: Illumina HiSeq 2500. TCRbeta libraries were constructed through three rounds of nested PCR with primers (Table S4) according to protocols adapted from ARM-PCR. TCRdb cleaned the public reads at Q25 with fastp, built clones with MiXCR and kept in-frame beta chains. Identical CDR3 protein sequences are pooled into one entry, listed with their most common genes and DNA. The sample profile shows about 85,000 distinct CDR3 sequences; approximately 57% of them were found once. 15% of the sample comes from the top ten. Material: lung tumor tissue. The receptors shown here come from a man between 65 and 79 years old with non-small cell lung cancer.

The genes are TRBV7-3 and TRBJ2-3; D gene unclear. This CDR3 comprises 14 residues. CDR1 and CDR2 from the germline V gene are SGHTA and FQGTGA. V shed 5 bases and J shed 10 bases, with 19 bases lying between them. The CDR3 protein is CASSASISPGSQYF. In DNA form, the CDR3 reads TGTGCCAGCAGCGCCTCTATATCCCCAGGCTCGCAGTATTTT.

In the case of this clonotype: The CDR3 does not end in the conserved phenylalanine or tryptophan, so this is likely a read error. This chain uses TRBV4-1 with TRBJ2-1, with 10 bases aligning to TRBD2. This CDR3 region has 17 residues. Trimming at V came to 4 bases and at J to 8 bases, leaving 14 bases not matched to a gene. Per germline, CDR1 MGHRA and CDR2 YSYEKL. CDR3 region: CASSLEGAGGRPHEQFL. DNA of the CDR3: TGCGCCAGCAGCCTAGAAGGAGCGGGAGGGCGACCTCATGAGCAGTTCCTC.

This clonotype was picked up many times. The rearrangement joins TRBV29-1 to TRBJ2-7; D gene uncertain. Trimming pared 3 bases from V and 3 bases from J, leaving 15 bases between. This CDR3 spans 14 amino acids. From germline, CDR1 is SQVTM and CDR2 ANQGSEA. CDR3 residues: CSVDILGNSYEQYF. The CDR3 nucleotides are TGCAGCGTTGACATTTTAGGGAATAGCTACGAGCAGTACTTC.

A word on this clonotype: A junction boundary mismatches the germline segment, possibly from a read error. The chain has TRBV12-3 or TRBV12-4 and TRBJ2-7; D is unclear. The CDR3 runs to 14 residues. Written as DNA, the CDR3 is TGTGCCAACAGTTCTAGAGGTCCACTTTACGAGCAGTACTTC. Protein product: CANSSRGPLYEQYF.

As for this clonotype: At one end the junction does not follow the germline gene, possibly because of a read error. This rearrangement joins TRBV20-1 to TRBJ2-1, with D unclear. Looked up from germline, CDR1 is DFQATT and CDR2 is SNEGSKA (reference sequence). The CDR3 spans 14 residues. CDR3 DNA: TGCAGTGCTAGAGATTTGAGGACCTACAATGAGCAGTTGTTC. Translation: CSARDLRTYNEQLF.

On this clonotype itself: Because the CDR3 is missing its conserved closing phenylalanine or tryptophan, this is likely a read error. CDR3: CASSDSGQGRWYEQYL. CDR3 nucleotide sequence: TGTGCTAGCAGCGACTCCGGACAGGGTAGATGGTACGAGCAGTACCTC. The J gene is TRBJ2-7, the V gene TRBV6-6, with 8 nucleotides matching TRBD1. From germline, CDR1 is MNHNY and CDR2 SVGAGI (reference sequence). The CDR3 totals 16 residues.

By share of the sample, this clonotype is medium-sized. The chain is built from TRBV11-2 and TRBJ2-2; no clear D. The germline V and J ends were trimmed by 1 base and 2 bases, with 8 bases remaining between them. The CDR3 sequence is 15 residues long. The germline V gene encodes CDR1 SGHAT and CDR2 FQNNGV. The CDR3 loop is CASSLGTANTGELFF. The DNA of the CDR3 is TGTGCCAGCAGCTTAGGGACCGCCAACACCGGGGAGCTGTTTTTT. The whole variable domain, remainder taken from reference TRBV11-2 and TRBJ2-2, is EAGVAQSPRYKIIEKRQSVAFWCNPISGHATLYWYQQILGQGPKLLIQFQNNGVVDDSQLPKDRFSAERLKGVDSTLKIQPAKLEDSAVYLCASSLGTANTGELFFGEGSRLTVL.

This clonotype was recorded many times. The gene calls are TRBV12-3 or TRBV12-4 and TRBJ1-1; the D gene is possibly TRBD1 (5 bases). There are 13 residues in the CDR3. V lost 3 bases and J lost 6, with 11 bases in between. The CDR3: CASSFLGVPEAFF. CDR3 DNA: TGTGCCAGCAGTTTCTTAGGGGTGCCTGAAGCTTTCTTT.

This clonotype occurred a few times. This rearrangement joins TRBV10-3 to TRBJ2-7; 9 bases agree with TRBD1. The length of the CDR3 is 14 residues. The junction had 5 bases not matched to a gene; V was cut back by 6 bases and J by 2 bases. Germline CDR1 is ENHRY and CDR2 is SYGVKD. The CDR3 DNA reads TGTGCCATCAGACCGGGACAGGGCCCCTACGAGCAGTACTTC. It is translated as CAIRPGQGPYEQYF.

Concerning this clonotype: This may arise from a read error, as a much more abundant clone is one base away. This chain joins TRBV28 and TRBJ1-1; D possibly corresponds to TRBD1 (5 bases). The CDR3 is 15 amino acids. Germline CDR1 MDHEN, CDR2 SYDVKM. The CDR3 sequence is CVSSWGREGWTEAFF. CDR3 sequence (DNA): TGTGTCAGCAGTTGGGGCAGGGAGGGTTGGACTGAAGCTTTCTTT.

With respect to this clonotype: A single base separates this from a much larger clone, so it may be a read error. The V gene is TRBV7-9, the J gene TRBJ1-4; maybe TRBD1 (6 bases). The CDR3 totals 18 residues. The germline V gene encodes CDR1 SEHNR and CDR2 FQNEAQ (reference sequence). Here the CDR3 reads CVSSPFAGDHLYNEKLFF. CDR3 nucleotides: TGTGTCAGCAGCCCCTTTGCAGGGGACCACCTCTATAATGAAAAACTGTTTTTT.

To note about this clonotype: A much bigger clone sits one base away, suggesting this may be a read error. CDR3 in DNA: TGCAGTGCGGCTGACCCTAGCGATCAGCCCCAGCATTTT. It encodes CSAADPSDQPQHF. This rearrangement joins TRBV20-1 to TRBJ1-5; D is ambiguous. Germline assignment: CDR1 DFQATT and CDR2 SNEGSKA (reference sequence). The CDR3 has 13 residues.

About this clonotype: This clone may be a read error of a much larger clone one base away. The chain couples TRBV28 to TRBJ2-3, with 10 bases that match TRBD2. This CDR3 comprises 15 residues. Germline CDR1 is MDHEN and CDR2 is SYDVKM. CDR3 nucleotides: TGTGGCAGCAGCCGACTAGCGGGTAGCACAGATACGCAGTATTTT. Its protein is CGSSRLAGSTDTQYF.

There are many counts of this clonotype. The chain recombines TRBV10-3 with TRBJ2-7; D tentatively reads TRBD1 or TRBD2 (5 bases each). V lost 3 bases, J lost 6 bases, and 24 bases lay in between. Germline CDR1 is ENHRY and CDR2 is SYGVKD. The CDR3 spans 17 residues. CDR3 coding DNA: TGTGCCATCAGTGACCTAGAGGTAGGGTCAGGGACCGGCGAGCAGTACTTC. This gives the protein CAISDLEVGSGTGEQYF.

To note about this clonotype: A much larger clone sits a single nucleotide away, making a read error possible. The chain links TRBV4-1 to TRBJ2-7; TRBD2 aligns across 8 bases. Losses at the gene ends were 1 base for V and 3 bases for J; bases not matched to a gene: 5. This CDR3 contains 15 residues. The germline CDR1 and CDR2 sequences are MGHRA and YSYEKL. The CDR3 here is CASSQAASGLYEQYF. In DNA, the CDR3 is TGCGCCAGCAGCCAAGCGGCTAGCGGGCTCTACGAGCAGTACTTC.

In the case of this clonotype: The junction does not match germline at one end; this may be a read error. The V gene is TRBV11-1, the J gene TRBJ2-5; D may match TRBD1 or TRBD2 (5 bases each). CDR1 SGHAT and CDR2 FQDESV come from the germline V gene (reference sequence). The CDR3 runs 15 residues. CDR3: CASSLAWTPEGTQYF. The CDR3 DNA reads TGTGCCAGTAGCTTGGCCTGGACACCCGAGGGGACCCAGTACTTC. Combining the CDR3 with reference TRBV11-1 and TRBJ2-5 gives the whole variable domain EAEVAQSPRYKITEKSQAVAFWCDPISGHATLYWYRQILGQGPELLVQFQDESVVDDSQLPKDRFSAERLKGVDSTLKIQPAELGDSAMYLCASSLAWTPEGTQYFGPGTRLLVL.